The clone carrying this T cell receptor (beta chain) was detected only once. Its antigen remains unknown. The entry originates in a study of T cells in Graves' hyperthyroidism and ophthalmopathy. The study's findings and limits: In blood, most of the thyroid clonotypes expanded above 0.001 were also present. Stable hyperthyroidism and ophthalmopathy were separated using 13 V-J signatures.

Authors of the study amplified TCR beta CDR3 regions from RNA transcripts. When the TCR CDR3 underwent first-round RT-PCR, the HTBI primer set was used. Each CDR3 protein gets one entry after TCRdb re-called the multiplex PCR reads with MiXCR. This sample has approximately 870,000 distinct CDR3 sequences, with around 39% found just once. The V end was cut by 0 bases, the J end by 4 bases, with 15 bases between. The CDR3 length is 16 residues. The germline gives CDR1 DFQATT, CDR2 SNEGSKA (reference sequence). Pregnant or lactating patients were excluded, as were those with uncontrolled infection or other autoimmune disease. For the diagnoses, clinical symptoms, serum thyroxine and TRAb, thyroid ultrasound and orbital computed tomography were used.

The chain couples TRBV20-1 to TRBJ2-2; D gene ambiguous. The source of this sequence is a man aged 18 to 35 with Graves' hyperthyroidism. Source material: blood. CDR3 bases: TGCAGTGCTAGAGATCCGGCGGCCGCCCTCACCGGGGAGCTGTTTTTT. Residues: CSARDPAAALTGELFF.